One and the same sample provided the 14 T cell receptor beta chains below, sequenced in a study of regulatory T cells in long-lasting Graves disease. Time point here: newly diagnosed GD, antithyroid drugs for less than 3 months. Isolated PBMC RNA provided the starting material for the TCR library. In building TCR beta libraries, iRepertoire HTBI primers were used together with Arm-PCR of CDR3 regions. TCRdb called the multiplex PCR reads again in MiXCR, with one record for every CDR3 protein. The sample consists of 250,000 or so distinct CDR3 sequences, 15% to 20% of them appearing once. The same data also went into a second study, on T cells in Graves' hyperthyroidism and ophthalmopathy.

The sample consisted of peripheral blood mononuclear cells (PBMCs), taken at new diagnosis, from a patient treated with antithyroid drugs. The receptors stem from a woman aged 25 to 39 with Graves disease.

This clonotype was counted ten times or more. In nucleotides, the CDR3 is TGCAGCGTACTCCCTGGGGGGGGGTTTGAAGCTTTCTTT. Translating gives CSVLPGGGFEAFF. This chain links TRBV29-1 with TRBJ1-1; the D gene is possibly TRBD1 (5 bases). Germline CDR1 is SQVTM and CDR2 is ANQGSEA. Between the trimmed V and J ends, which lost 6 bases and 7 bases, there was a span of 18 bases. This CDR3 is 13 amino acids long.

This clonotype was seen repeatedly, ten times or more. The CDR3: CASREGAEDTQYF. The CDR3, as DNA: TGTGCCAGCAGAGAGGGGGCAGAAGATACGCAGTATTTT. The J gene is TRBJ2-3, the V gene TRBV27; 7 bases agree with TRBD1. CDR1 is MNHEY, CDR2 SMNVEV, per germline (reference sequence). This CDR3 spans 13 amino acids. V shed 6 bases and J 5 bases; nucleotides not matched to a gene: 5.

This clonotype was detected many times. V gene TRBV12-3 or TRBV12-4 combines with J gene TRBJ1-1; TRBD1 agrees at 8 bases. The trim removed 3 bases at V and 14 bases at J, leaving 11 bases unmatched. CDR3 length: 13 residues. The CDR3 DNA reads as TGTGCCAGCAGTTTGGTAAGGACAGGGCGAAGGTTCTTT. Protein product: CASSLVRTGRRFF.

In its sample, this clonotype was seen many times. The V call is TRBV3-1, the J call TRBJ2-5; perhaps D is TRBD1 or TRBD2 (5 bases each). V gave up 3 bases and J gave up 7 bases, with 18 bases separating them. CDR1 is LGHDT, CDR2 YNNKEL, per germline (reference sequence). This CDR3 contains 15 residues. Written as DNA, the CDR3 is TGTGCCAGCAGCCAGGCCGGGACGGCCCCAATGACCCAGTACTTC. Protein: CASSQAGTAPMTQYF.

On this clonotype itself: With a far larger clone one base away, a read error is the likely cause. The J gene is TRBJ2-3, the V gene TRBV7-2; D perhaps matches TRBD1 (6 bases). The V gene's germline CDR1 is SGHTA and CDR2 FQGNSA. V lost 6 bases, J lost 8 bases, and 15 bases lay in between. This CDR3 spans 13 amino acids. CDR3 loop: CASRQGWAGTQYF. CDR3 nucleotides: TGTGCCAGCAGGCAGGGGTGGGCAGGTACGCAGTATTTT.

This clonotype was counted many times. The chain carries TRBV20-1 and TRBJ2-7, with TRBD2 matching over 12 bases. This CDR3 is built from 17 residues. The J segment lost 2 bases and the V segment lost 6 bases, leaving 14 bases of the junction unmatched. Germline V gene lookup returns CDR1 DFQATT and CDR2 SNEGSKA (reference sequence). The CDR3 loop is CSALVPSGGAVTYEQYF. The CDR3 nucleotides are TGCAGTGCCCTTGTTCCTAGCGGGGGGGCCGTCACCTACGAGCAGTACTTC.

With regard to this clonotype: A read error likely explains this, since a far larger clone differs by one base. The CDR3: CASSGTGSSYEQFF. The CDR3 DNA sequence: TGTGCCAGCTCAGGGACAGGGTCCTCCTACGAGCAGTTCTTC. The V gene is TRBV18, the J gene TRBJ2-3; 9 nucleotides agree with TRBD1. The J call is in doubt because the DNA end fits TRBJ2-1 better. CDR3 length: 14 amino acids. CDR1 and CDR2 (germline): KGHSH, LQKENI.

This clonotype was seen a handful of times. The chain has TRBV27 and TRBJ2-7, with a weak D call TRBD2 (6 bases). Germline assignment: CDR1 MNHEY and CDR2 SMNVEV (reference sequence). The CDR3 covers 14 residues. V lost 6 bases and J lost 5, with 17 bases in between. CDR3 residues: CASSPGGFHDEQYF. For the CDR3, the DNA is TGTGCCAGCAGCCCCGGGGGTTTCCATGACGAGCAGTACTTC.

This clonotype occurred many times. J is TRBJ1-2 and V is TRBV19, with D tentatively TRBD1 (5 bases). V was clipped by 0 bases and J by 4 bases, with 18 bases between them. Germline V gene sequence: CDR1 LNHDA, CDR2 SQIVND (reference sequence). The CDR3 length is 17 residues. CDR3 bases: TGTGCCAGTAGTATAGAGAGCAGGCTGGGGCCGTTCTATGGCTACACCTTC. This encodes CASSIESRLGPFYGYTF.

This clonotype was observed many times. This chain connects TRBV11-3 to TRBJ2-2; 7 bases are shared with TRBD1. V lost 3 bases, J lost 6 bases, and 4 bases stayed unmatched. The CDR3 totals 14 residues. In germline, CDR1 is SGHNT, CDR2 YENEEA. The CDR3 DNA sequence: TGTGCCAGCAGCTTGTACAGGGGTGCCGGGGAGCTGTTTTTT. This sequence encodes CASSLYRGAGELFF.

V usage is TRBV4-1 and J usage is TRBJ1-3; D gene unclear. V lost 1 base and J lost 0, with 4 bases in between. Germline CDR1 is MGHRA and CDR2 is YSYEKL. The CDR3 length is 14 residues. CDR3 DNA sequence: TGCGCCAGCAGCCAAGTGGGCTCTGGAAACACCATATATTTT. Translated: CASSQVGSGNTIYF.

In its sample, this clonotype was seen many times. This sequence joins TRBV24-1 and TRBJ2-1; possibly TRBD2 for D (5 bases). V was trimmed by 4 bases and J by 3 bases, leaving 15 bases between them. This CDR3 is 16 amino acids long. Germline V lookup: CDR1 KGHDR, CDR2 SFDVKD. The CDR3 loop reads CATSEGDYPGYNEQFF. DNA of the CDR3: TGTGCCACCAGTGAGGGAGACTACCCGGGCTACAATGAGCAGTTCTTC.

This clonotype was counted at least ten times. The chain employs TRBV29-1 and TRBJ1-2, with TRBD1 matching over 12 bases. Looked up from germline, CDR1 is SQVTM and CDR2 is ANQGSEA. J was trimmed by 8 bases and V by 7 bases; bases with no gene match: 11. The CDR3 consists of 14 residues. In DNA, the CDR3 is TGCAGCGGCTCATACGGGACAGGGGGCGGAGGCTACACCTTC. Protein sequence: CSGSYGTGGGGYTF.

This clonotype has at least ten counts. The gene calls are TRBV20-1 and TRBJ1-1; tentatively, D is TRBD1 (6 bases). Germline-derived CDR1 and CDR2 are DFQATT and SNEGSKA (reference sequence). V was trimmed by 7 bases and J by 6 bases, leaving 12 bases between them. The CDR3 totals 11 residues. This chain's CDR3 is CSVTAGAEAFF. The CDR3 bases are TGCAGTGTTACGGCAGGGGCTGAAGCTTTCTTT.